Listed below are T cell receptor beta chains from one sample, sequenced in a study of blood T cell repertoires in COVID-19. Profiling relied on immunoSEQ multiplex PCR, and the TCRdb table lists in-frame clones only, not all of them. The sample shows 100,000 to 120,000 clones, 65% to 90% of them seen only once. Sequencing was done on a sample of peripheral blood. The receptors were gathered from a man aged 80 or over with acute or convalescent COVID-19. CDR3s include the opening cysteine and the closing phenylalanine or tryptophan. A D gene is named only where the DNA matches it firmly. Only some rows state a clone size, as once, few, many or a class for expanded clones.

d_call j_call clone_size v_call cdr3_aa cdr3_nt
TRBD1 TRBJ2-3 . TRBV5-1 CASSLEGAPPTDTQYF TGCGCCAGCAGCTTGGAGGGGGCGCCTCCCACAGATACGCAGTATTTT
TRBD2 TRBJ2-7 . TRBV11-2 CASSRQWGLAGDDEQYF TGTGCCAGCAGCCGTCAATGGGGGCTAGCGGGAGACGACGAGCAGTACTTC
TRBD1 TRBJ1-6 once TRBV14 CASSYGQGATNLASPLHF TGTGCCAGCAGCTACGGACAGGGGGCTACAAATTTGGCCTCACCCCTCCACTTT
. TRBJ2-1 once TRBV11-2 CASSLNSDEQFF TGTGCCAGCAGCTTAAATAGCGATGAGCAGTTCTTC
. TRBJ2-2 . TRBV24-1 CATSYGNQAGELFF TGTGCCACCAGTTACGGGAACCAGGCGGGGGAGCTGTTTTTT
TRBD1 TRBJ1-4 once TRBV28 CASRDRVTNEKLFF TGTGCCAGCAGGGACAGGGTCACTAATGAAAAACTGTTTTTT
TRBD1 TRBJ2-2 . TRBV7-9 CASSWGQGGTGELFF TGTGCCAGCAGCTGGGGACAGGGAGGAACCGGGGAGCTGTTTTTT
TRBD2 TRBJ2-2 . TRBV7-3 CASSLQLAGSTGELFF TGTGCCAGCAGCTTACAACTAGCGGGATCCACCGGGGAGCTGTTTTTT
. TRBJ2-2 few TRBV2 CASRRDTGELFF TGTGCCAGCAGGAGAGACACCGGGGAGCTGTTTTTT
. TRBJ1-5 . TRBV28 CASSSGRRGRGNQPQHF TGTGCCAGCAGTTCAGGTCGCAGGGGAAGAGGGAATCAGCCCCAGCATTTT
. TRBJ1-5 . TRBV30 CACSASRDKYSNQPQHF TGTGCCTGTAGCGCGAGCCGGGACAAATATAGCAATCAGCCCCAGCATTTT
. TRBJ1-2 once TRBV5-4 CASSLSGGQNYGYTF TGTGCCAGCAGCTTATCTGGGGGCCAGAATTATGGCTACACCTTC
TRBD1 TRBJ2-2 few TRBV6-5 CASSYSAGGHTGELFF TGTGCCAGCAGTTACTCGGCAGGGGGCCACACCGGGGAGCTGTTTTTT
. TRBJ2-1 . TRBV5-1 CASSFRVAESNEQFF TGCGCCAGCAGCTTCAGGGTAGCGGAGTCCAATGAGCAGTTCTTC
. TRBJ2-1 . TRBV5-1 CASSLSGLEQFF TGCGCCAGCAGCTTGTCAGGGTTGGAGCAGTTCTTC
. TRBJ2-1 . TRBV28 CASCSSRGLYEQFF TGTGCCAGTTGTTCCTCGCGGGGACTGTATGAGCAGTTCTTC
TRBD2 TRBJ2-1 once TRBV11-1 CASSARASGRVDEQFF TGTGCCAGCAGCGCCCGAGCGAGCGGGAGGGTCGATGAGCAGTTCTTC
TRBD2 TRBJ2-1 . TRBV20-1 CSASRGTSVNEQFF TGCAGTGCTAGTAGGGGGACTAGCGTTAATGAGCAGTTCTTC
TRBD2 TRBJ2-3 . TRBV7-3 CASSEGTSGSTDTQYF TGTGCCAGCAGCGAGGGGACTAGCGGGAGCACAGATACGCAGTATTTT
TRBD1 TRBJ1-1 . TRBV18 CASSPRTGDDTEAFF TGTGCCAGCTCACCACGGACAGGGGATGACACTGAAGCTTTCTTT
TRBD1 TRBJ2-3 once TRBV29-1 CSVEGTGGLGTDTQYF TGCAGCGTTGAGGGGACAGGGGGTTTGGGCACAGATACGCAGTATTTT
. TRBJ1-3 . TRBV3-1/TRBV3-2 CASSQDREAGNTIYF TGTGCCAGCAGCCAAGATAGGGAGGCTGGAAACACCATATATTTT
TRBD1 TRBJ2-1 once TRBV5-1 CASSLFLGQGNEQFF TGCGCCAGCAGTTTGTTCCTTGGACAGGGCAATGAGCAGTTCTTC
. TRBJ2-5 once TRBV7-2 CASSSGGTAHQETQYF TGTGCCAGCAGCTCAGGGGGGACAGCCCATCAAGAGACCCAGTACTTC
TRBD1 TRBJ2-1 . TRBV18 CASSPRDRVGEQFF TGTGCCAGCTCACCTCGGGACAGGGTGGGTGAGCAGTTCTTC
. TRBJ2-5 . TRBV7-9 CASSARTVETQYF TGTGCCAGCAGCGCCCGGACAGTAGAGACCCAGTACTTC
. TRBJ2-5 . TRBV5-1 CASSTGGSETQYF TGCGCCAGCAGCACCGGGGGATCGGAGACCCAGTACTTC